This TCR beta chain is from a study of shared clonotypes between healthy human individuals. Clones were read by immunoSEQ multiplex PCR, and TCRdb kept only the in-frame ones, dropping some. The profile shows 550,000 to 750,000 clones, around 95% of them singletons. Naive CD8 cells lacked CD45RO, underwent positive selection for CCR7 and left out terminally differentiated effector memory CD45RA+ cells. The CDR3 is made up of 13 amino acids. Per germline, CDR1 SGHRS and CDR2 YFSETQ. The germline V and J ends were trimmed by 0 bases and 4 bases, with 7 bases remaining between them. In regard to this clone: Other DNA variants within this sample encode the same CDR3.

This chain links TRBV5-1 with TRBJ1-1; D uncertain. This receptor was obtained from a woman under 40 in good health. The sample consisted of naive CD8+ T cells sorted from blood. The CDR3 spells CASSLAGSTEAFF. DNA for the CDR3: TGCGCCAGCAGCTTGGCGGGAAGCACTGAAGCTTTCTTT.